This T cell receptor (beta chain) was captured in a study of technical replicates of blood from a few donors. Sequencing used immunoSEQ multiplex PCR; TCRdb keeps in-frame clones, though not all of them. Found here are about 97,000 clones, about 95% of them singletons; the top ten hold about 0.35%. The CDR3 loop spans 16 amino acids. The trim removed 3 bases at V and 4 bases at J, leaving 7 bases unmatched. Germline CDR1 reads SGHRS; CDR2 reads YFSETQ. This chain uses TRBV5-1 with TRBJ2-1; 10 bases are shared with TRBD2. This TCR was recovered from a human donor in good health. Sequencing used T cells isolated from PBMCs. The CDR3 protein is CASSSTGTSVYNEQFF. For the CDR3, the DNA is TGCGCCAGCAGCTCTACCGGGACTAGCGTATACAATGAGCAGTTCTTC.